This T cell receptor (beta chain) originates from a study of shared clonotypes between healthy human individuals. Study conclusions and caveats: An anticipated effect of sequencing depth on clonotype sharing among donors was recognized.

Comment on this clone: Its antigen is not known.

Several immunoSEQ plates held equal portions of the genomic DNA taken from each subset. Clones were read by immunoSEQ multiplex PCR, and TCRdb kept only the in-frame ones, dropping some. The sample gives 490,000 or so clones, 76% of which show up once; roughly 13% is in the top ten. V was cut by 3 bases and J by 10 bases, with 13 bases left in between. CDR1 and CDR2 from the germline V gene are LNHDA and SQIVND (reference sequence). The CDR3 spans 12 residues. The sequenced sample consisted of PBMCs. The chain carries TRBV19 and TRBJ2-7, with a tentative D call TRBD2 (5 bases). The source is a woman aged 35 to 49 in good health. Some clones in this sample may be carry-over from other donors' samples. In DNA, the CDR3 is TGTGCCAGTAGTATGCAGTCAGCGGCTCAGTACTTC. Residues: CASSMQSAAQYF.